Following are 27 T cell receptor beta chains from one sample sequenced in a study of blood T cell repertoires in COVID-19. Profiling relied on immunoSEQ multiplex PCR, and the TCRdb table lists in-frame clones only, not all of them. The sample records 25,000 or so clones, 86% being singletons. Sequencing was done on a sample of peripheral blood. The receptors here all came from a woman aged 80 or over with active or convalescent COVID-19.

This clone was detected once. The V and J genes are TRBV3-1 (or the pseudogene TRBV3-2) and TRBJ2-1, with 7 bases matching TRBD2. Germline V gives CDR1 LGHDT, CDR2 YNNKEL (reference sequence). The ends lost 1 base at V and 7 bases at J; junction bases unmatched: 7. The CDR3 totals 15 residues. Written as DNA, the CDR3 is TGTGCCAGCAGCCAAGGATCTAGCGGACGAAATGAGCAGTTCTTC. This codes for CASSQGSSGRNEQFF.

The chain links TRBV29-1 to TRBJ2-5; TRBD2 agrees at 13 bases. Germline assignment: CDR1 SQVTM and CDR2 ANQGSEA. This CDR3 is built from 14 residues. The V gene end was trimmed by 5 bases and the J gene end by 5 bases; junction bases not matched to a gene: 5. The CDR3 region is CSVFTSGRGETQYF. The CDR3 DNA reads TGCAGCGTTTTTACTAGCGGGAGGGGTGAGACCCAGTACTTC.

This chain's CDR3 is CASSQVGGNYGYTF. CDR3 coding DNA: TGTGCCAGCAGCCAAGTCGGCGGCAACTATGGCTACACCTTC. This chain joins TRBV4-2 and TRBJ1-2; D gene unclear. CDR3 length equals 14 residues. Trimming removed 1 base from V and 2 bases from J, with 8 bases in between. The germline gives CDR1 LGHNA, CDR2 YNFKEQ.

This clone has just a few counts. The V and J genes are TRBV6-2 or TRBV6-3 and TRBJ2-5; D is possibly TRBD2 (5 bases). This CDR3 contains 17 residues. Trimming took 2 bases from V and 5 from J, leaving 21 bases between them. CDR1 is MNHEY, CDR2 SVGEGT, per germline. CDR3 bases: TGTGCCAGCAGTTACCCGACTGGTTCGAGGGTGGAGGAGACCCAGTACTTC. Its protein product is CASSYPTGSRVEETQYF.

This clone was detected only once. The V and J genes are TRBV29-1 and TRBJ1-1; TRBD1 matches 9 bases. Germline loops: CDR1 SQVTM, CDR2 ANQGSEA. V was pared by 7 bases and J by 4 bases, with 10 bases of the junction left unmatched. The CDR3 has 14 amino acids. The chain's CDR3 is CSAGHQTGGTEAFF. In DNA, the CDR3 is TGCAGCGCGGGCCATCAGACAGGGGGCACTGAAGCTTTCTTT.

The V call is TRBV5-1, the J call TRBJ2-1; D might be TRBD2 (6 bases). The germline gives CDR1 SGHRS, CDR2 YFSETQ. The CDR3 loop spans 14 amino acids. Trimming shortened V by 2 bases and J by 4 bases, and 10 bases separated the two germline ends. CDR3 DNA: TGCGCCAGCAGCTTAGGACTAAGTTACAATGAGCAGTTCTTC. Encoded protein: CASSLGLSYNEQFF.

This chain connects TRBV6-5 to TRBJ1-4; D is unresolved. The CDR3 extends over 16 amino acids. Trimming stripped 2 bases from V and 0 bases from J, with 10 bases between. Germline V gene data show CDR1 as MNHEY and CDR2 as SVGAGI. CDR3 amino acids: CASSYRFRTTNEKLFF. CDR3 DNA: TGTGCCAGCAGTTACAGGTTCAGGACAACTAATGAAAAACTGTTTTTT.

The chain recombines TRBV6-2 or TRBV6-3 with TRBJ2-7, with TRBD1 as a possible D gene (6 bases). The V gene lost 0 bases and the J gene lost 2 bases, with 8 bases spanning the gap. This CDR3 comprises 14 residues. Germline V gene data show CDR1 as MNHEY and CDR2 as SVGEGT. CDR3 bases: TGTGCCAGCAGTTACTCGCAGGGGCCCTACGAGCAGTACTTC. It is translated as CASSYSQGPYEQYF.

The genes are TRBV6-1 and TRBJ2-2; no reliable D call. CDR3 length equals 13 residues. The germline V gene has CDR1 MNHNS and CDR2 SASEGT. The germline V and J ends were trimmed by 2 bases and 4 bases, with 5 bases remaining between them. In DNA, the CDR3 is TGTGCCAGCAGTGAACAGGTCACCGGGGAGCTGTTTTTT. This codes for CASSEQVTGELFF.

The V and J genes are TRBV11-2 and TRBJ2-1, with 7 bases aligning to TRBD2. There are 15 residues in the CDR3. CDR1 is SGHAT, CDR2 FQNNGV, per germline. The J segment lost 7 bases and the V segment lost 3 bases, leaving 9 bases of the junction unmatched. CDR3 nucleotides: TGTGCCAGCAGCTTCTCGGTTAGCGGGCCAAATGAGCAGTTCTTC. Translation gives CASSFSVSGPNEQFF.

The rearrangement uses TRBV2 and TRBJ1-6; the D gene is possibly TRBD1 (6 bases). Germline CDR1 and CDR2: SNHLY and FYNNEI. The V and J ends lost 0 bases and 6 bases respectively, with 12 bases between them. The CDR3 consists of 16 residues. The CDR3 region is CASSEARGTLNSPLHF. The CDR3 DNA is TGTGCCAGCAGTGAAGCAAGGGGGACCCTTAATTCACCCCTCCACTTT.

CDR3: CASSIGLAGAYEQYF. CDR3 in DNA: TGTGCCAGTAGTATTGGACTAGCGGGAGCGTACGAGCAGTACTTC. This chain links TRBV19 with TRBJ2-7, with TRBD2 matching over 13 bases. V shed 3 bases and J 4 bases; nucleotides not matched to a gene: 3. Germline CDR1 reads LNHDA; CDR2 reads SQIVND (reference sequence). CDR3 length: 15 residues.

The chain links TRBV9 to TRBJ2-7; D gene uncertain. Trimming stripped 0 bases from V and 3 bases from J, with 7 bases between. This CDR3 region has 13 residues. Germline V gene sequence: CDR1 SGDLS, CDR2 YYNGEE. CDR3 in DNA: TGTGCCAGCAGCGTAGGCCCGAGCTACGAGCAGTACTTC. This encodes CASSVGPSYEQYF.

V usage is TRBV7-2 and J usage is TRBJ2-3; the match to TRBD2 covers 7 bases. The CDR3 length is 13 residues. The V and J ends lost 6 bases and 10 bases, in that order; junction bases with no gene match: 10. Germline V lookup: CDR1 SGHTA, CDR2 FQGNSA. The CDR3 loop reads CASSGVAGDAQYF. The CDR3 nucleotides read TGTGCCAGCAGTGGCGTAGCGGGTGATGCGCAGTATTTT. The whole variable domain, filled in from reference TRBV7-2 and TRBJ2-3, reads GAGVSQSPSNKVTEKGKDVELRCDPISGHTALYWYRQSLGQGLEFLIYFQGNSAPDKSGLPSDRFSAERTGGSVSTLTIQRTQQEDSAVYLCASSGVAGDAQYFGPGTRLTVL.

V usage is TRBV5-5 and J usage is TRBJ1-2; TRBD1 aligns across 7 bases. Germline CDR1 SGHKS, CDR2 YYEKEE (reference sequence). J gave up 8 bases and V 2 bases, and 12 bases lay outside the gene matches. CDR3 size: 15 residues. DNA for the CDR3: TGTGCCAGCAGCTTTGCGAGGGGGCTAGTTCGGGGCTACACCTTC. It translates to CASSFARGLVRGYTF.

The chain employs TRBV2 and TRBJ1-4; 10 bases map to TRBD1. The junction had 6 bases not matched to a gene; V was cut back by 6 bases and J by 5 bases. This CDR3 contains 15 residues. CDR1 and CDR2 (germline): SNHLY, FYNNEI. CDR3 residues: CASRARDRGNEKLFF. CDR3 DNA sequence: TGTGCCAGCAGGGCCCGGGACAGGGGAAATGAAAAACTGTTTTTT.

The genes are TRBV10-3 and TRBJ2-1; 9 nucleotides line up with TRBD1. CDR3 size: 15 residues. CDR1 ENHRY and CDR2 SYGVKD come from the germline V gene. The junction had 12 bases not matched to a gene; V was cut back by 8 bases and J by 7 bases. The CDR3 is CAIGTGTGIINEQFF. The CDR3 coding sequence is TGTGCCATCGGAACCGGGACAGGGATTATAAATGAGCAGTTCTTC.

The chain links TRBV5-6 to TRBJ2-3; tentative D call: TRBD1 (5 bases). Trimming took off 5 bases at V and 0 bases at J, with 7 bases between the two ends. The length of the CDR3 is 13 residues. CDR1 and CDR2 (germline): SGHDT, YYEEEE. The CDR3 sequence: CASRWGSTDTQYF. CDR3 nucleotide sequence: TGTGCCAGCAGATGGGGCAGCACAGATACGCAGTATTTT.

CDR3 region: CASSLGGTGELFF. As DNA, the CDR3 is TGCGCCAGCAGCTTGGGAGGAACCGGGGAGCTGTTTTTT. The rearrangement uses TRBV5-1 and TRBJ2-2; D is uncertain. The ends were cut back, 0 bases at V and 5 bases at J, with 5 bases in the middle. CDR3 length equals 13 residues. Looked up from germline, CDR1 is SGHRS and CDR2 is YFSETQ.

This clone was seen only once. The gene calls are TRBV15 and TRBJ1-2; a weak D match, TRBD1 (5 bases). V was cut by 2 bases and J by 4 bases, with 11 bases left in between. The CDR3 runs to 14 residues. Germline CDR1 LNHNV, CDR2 YYDKDF (reference sequence). The CDR3 here is CATSRRSGGYGYTF. The CDR3 DNA sequence: TGTGCCACCAGCAGACGGTCGGGGGGCTATGGCTACACCTTC.

J is TRBJ1-5 and V is TRBV2; 10 nucleotides match TRBD1. Germline V gene lookup returns CDR1 SNHLY and CDR2 FYNNEI. The length of the CDR3 is 15 residues. V trimming: 8 bases; J trimming: 5 bases; junction bases outside the gene matches: 9. CDR3 protein: CASQLDRGRDQPQHF. The CDR3 DNA reads as TGTGCCAGCCAGTTGGACAGGGGGAGGGATCAGCCCCAGCATTTT.

CDR3 in DNA: TGTGCCAGCAGCTTAGCGTCGGCGGGGGTCAATGAGCAGTTCTTC. It translates to CASSLASAGVNEQFF. This chain uses TRBV11-3 with TRBJ2-1; 7 bases map to TRBD2. The CDR3 consists of 15 residues. V shed 1 base, J shed 6 bases, and the junction held 6 bases outside the gene matches. Germline lookup yields CDR1 SGHNT and CDR2 YENEEA.

This chain links TRBV28 with TRBJ2-1; 12 bases are shared with TRBD2. Looked up from germline, CDR1 is MDHEN and CDR2 is SYDVKM. The J segment lost 4 bases and the V segment lost 7 bases, leaving 17 bases of the junction unmatched. This CDR3 has 19 residues. The CDR3 DNA reads TGTGCCAGCAAAGGGCCCAGGCTAGCGGGAGGGAAAAAATACAATGAGCAGTTCTTC. Protein sequence: CASKGPRLAGGKKYNEQFF. Variable domain in full (rest from reference TRBV28 and TRBJ2-1): DVKVTQSSRYLVKRTGEKVFLECVQDMDHENMFWYRQDPGLGLRLIYFSYDVKMKEKGDIPEGYSVSREKKERFSLILESASTNQTSMYLCASKGPRLAGGKKYNEQFFGPGTRLTVL.

This sequence joins TRBV7-3 and TRBJ2-7, with TRBD1 identical over 10 bases. This CDR3 spans 15 amino acids. Per the germline V gene, CDR1 is SGHTA and CDR2 is FQGTGA. Trimming took 6 bases from V and 3 from J; bases not matched to a gene: 8. The CDR3 sequence is CASSPTGGPYYEQYF. CDR3 DNA sequence: TGTGCCAGCAGTCCGACAGGGGGCCCCTACTACGAGCAGTACTTC.

V usage is TRBV6-5 and J usage is TRBJ2-2, with D perhaps matching TRBD1 (5 bases). Per the germline V gene, CDR1 is MNHEY and CDR2 is SVGAGI. The CDR3 spans 16 residues. V lost 2 bases to trimming and J lost 2 bases, with 12 bases between them. The DNA for the CDR3 is TGTGCCAGCAGTTACGGGCACAGGCCAAACACCGGGGAGCTGTTTTTT. Translation gives CASSYGHRPNTGELFF.

About this clone: The identical CDR3 is also encoded by other nucleotide sequences in the sample. The gene calls are TRBV18 and TRBJ1-2; 8 bases align to TRBD1. Germline-derived CDR1 and CDR2 are KGHSH and LQKENI. The junction had 0 bases not matched to a gene; V was cut back by 2 bases and J by 4 bases. The CDR3 is 13 residues long. Here the CDR3 reads CASSPGTGYGYTF. The CDR3 nucleotides are TGTGCCAGCTCACCAGGGACAGGCTATGGCTACACCTTC.

The chain employs TRBV4-1 and TRBJ1-2; D unresolved. The CDR3 totals 15 residues. Trimming took 1 base from V and 4 from J, leaving 13 bases between them. Germline V gene sequence: CDR1 MGHRA, CDR2 YSYEKL. The CDR3 coding sequence is TGCGCCAGCAGCCAAGGCGCGGGCCCTGTCTATGGCTACACCTTC. It encodes CASSQGAGPVYGYTF.